A single sample is the source of the 14 T cell receptor beta chains below, sequenced in a study of blood T cell repertoires in COVID-19. Data came from immunoSEQ multiplex PCR; TCRdb stores just in-frame clones and leaves some out. The table has roughly 250,000 clones, about 87% seen once. Sequencing was done on a sample of PBMCs or T cells enriched from blood (not recorded which). All receptors derive from a woman in her 50s who had recovered from COVID-19.

The DNA for the CDR3 is TGTGCCAGCAGCTCCCAGGGGCTTGAGCAGTTCTTC. Translated, it gives CASSSQGLEQFF. The chain has TRBV7-2 and TRBJ2-1; tentatively, D is TRBD1 (6 bases). Germline-derived CDR1 and CDR2 are SGHTA and FQGNSA. The CDR3 covers 12 residues. The V end lost 4 bases, the J end lost 9 bases, and 10 bases lay between the germline ends. Complete variable domain (other parts from reference TRBV7-2 and TRBJ2-1): GAGVSQSPSNKVTEKGKDVELRCDPISGHTALYWYRQSLGQGLEFLIYFQGNSAPDKSGLPSDRFSAERTGGSVSTLTIQRTQQEDSAVYLCASSSQGLEQFFGPGTRLTVL.

A word on this clone: The sample holds other DNA sequences that translate to the same CDR3. The V call is TRBV7-2, the J call TRBJ2-7, with 8 bases aligning to TRBD1. The CDR3 extends over 15 amino acids. The J segment lost 2 bases and the V segment lost 1 base, leaving 4 bases of the junction unmatched. Germline loops: CDR1 SGHTA, CDR2 FQGNSA. The CDR3: CASSLGAGGPYEQYF. The CDR3 DNA reads TGTGCCAGCAGCTTAGGGGCAGGGGGCCCCTACGAGCAGTACTTC.

The genes are TRBV7-2 and TRBJ2-2; D is unclear. This CDR3 is built from 12 residues. Germline CDR1 and CDR2: SGHTA and FQGNSA. V lost 5 bases and J lost 1, with 2 bases in between. The CDR3 nucleotides read TGTGCCAGCAGCCTGAACACCGGGGAGCTGTTTTTT. As protein: CASSLNTGELFF.

This rearrangement joins TRBV19 to TRBJ2-1, with a weak D call TRBD1 (6 bases). CDR1 and CDR2 from the germline V gene are LNHDA and SQIVND (reference sequence). The CDR3 totals 14 residues. The V and J ends lost 9 bases and 0 bases respectively, with 12 bases between them. CDR3 nucleotide sequence: TGTGCCAGCTCAGGACAGATCTCCTACAATGAGCAGTTCTTC. It yields the protein CASSGQISYNEQFF.

The chain has TRBV4-1 and TRBJ1-3; possible D gene TRBD1, 5 bases. This CDR3 region has 17 residues. CDR1 is MGHRA, CDR2 YSYEKL, per germline. The V and J ends lost 1 base and 3 bases respectively, with 16 bases between them. Written as DNA, the CDR3 is TGCGCCAGCAGCCAAGGGGTGGTGGGGCTCGGTGGAAACACCATATATTTT. Protein product: CASSQGVVGLGGNTIYF.

The chain couples TRBV7-2 to TRBJ1-3; D gene ambiguous. The CDR3 extends over 14 amino acids. The V gene lost 5 bases and the J gene lost 0 bases, with 8 bases spanning the gap. CDR1 is SGHTA and CDR2 is FQGNSA in the germline V gene. DNA of the CDR3: TGTGCCAGCAGCACAACACGCTCTGGAAACACCATATATTTT. Protein: CASSTTRSGNTIYF. Based on the CDR3 plus reference TRBV7-2 and TRBJ1-3, the full variable domain is GAGVSQSPSNKVTEKGKDVELRCDPISGHTALYWYRQSLGQGLEFLIYFQGNSAPDKSGLPSDRFSAERTGGSVSTLTIQRTQQEDSAVYLCASSTTRSGNTIYFGEGSWLTVV.

This clone was seen repeatedly, ten times or more. The chain carries TRBV5-4 and TRBJ1-1, with D possibly being TRBD1 (6 bases). Trimming stripped 3 bases from V and 3 bases from J, with 12 bases between. This CDR3 has 14 residues. The germline gives CDR1 SGHNT, CDR2 YYREEE (reference sequence). The CDR3 nucleotides are TGTGCCAGCAGCTCTCCCGGGACATACACTGAAGCTTTCTTT. Translating gives CASSSPGTYTEAFF.

The rearrangement joins TRBV19 to TRBJ2-1; 7 bases fit TRBD2. Looked up from germline, CDR1 is LNHDA and CDR2 is SQIVND (reference sequence). CDR3 length equals 15 residues. Germline trimming cut 1 base from V and 2 bases from J; bases unmatched to any gene: 2. In DNA form, the CDR3 reads TGTGCCAGTAGTATAGGGCTAGCGGCCTACAATGAGCAGTTCTTC. Amino acids: CASSIGLAAYNEQFF.

The chain is built from TRBV7-2 and TRBJ1-1, with TRBD1 identical over 7 bases. J lost 1 base, V lost 5 bases, and 4 bases had no gene match. The CDR3 loop spans 14 amino acids. Germline V lookup: CDR1 SGHTA, CDR2 FQGNSA. The CDR3 region is CASSARTGNTEAFF. DNA of the CDR3: TGTGCCAGCAGCGCCCGGACAGGGAACACTGAAGCTTTCTTT.

The chain is built from TRBV28 and TRBJ2-7; D remains ambiguous. The CDR3 covers 15 residues. Trimming removed 3 bases from V and 4 bases from J, with 16 bases in between. Per the germline V gene, CDR1 is MDHEN and CDR2 is SYDVKM. The CDR3 region is CASSLLRPENYEQYF. CDR3 sequence (DNA): TGTGCCAGCAGTTTGCTACGACCGGAGAATTACGAGCAGTACTTC.

This chain links TRBV19 with TRBJ1-4, with TRBD1 identical over 11 bases. J lost 2 bases, V lost 10 bases, and 6 bases had no gene match. The CDR3 is 15 amino acids. Looked up from germline, CDR1 is LNHDA and CDR2 is SQIVND (reference sequence). In nucleotides, the CDR3 is TGTGCCACCGGGGACAGGGGGGTGACTAATGAAAAACTGTTTTTT. It is translated as CATGDRGVTNEKLFF.

This clone appeared a single time. The chain carries TRBV9 and TRBJ2-4; 13 bases align to TRBD2. The germline CDR1 and CDR2 sequences are SGDLS and YYNGEE. The CDR3 is 16 residues long. Unmatched junction bases numbered 5, after V lost 4 bases and J lost 4 bases. CDR3 sequence reads: CASSPRTSGGKNIQYF. The CDR3 bases are TGTGCCAGCAGCCCGAGGACTAGCGGGGGAAAAAACATTCAGTACTTC. Using reference TRBV9 and TRBJ2-4 for the parts outside the CDR3, the full variable domain is DSGVTQTPKHLITATGQRVTLRCSPRSGDLSVYWYQQSLDQGLQFLIQYYNGEERAKGNILERFSAQQFPDLHSELNLSSLELGDSALYFCASSPRTSGGKNIQYFGAGTRLSVL.

This chain connects TRBV21-1 to TRBJ1-1; the listed D gene, TRBD1, was not tested against the DNA. TRBV21-1 constitutes a pseudogene. The CDR3 consists of 18 residues. CDR3 amino acids: CASSKGGTGACGTTEAFF. CDR3 in DNA: TGTGCCAGCAGCAAAGGCGGAACAGGGGCTTGCGGGACCACTGAAGCTTTCTTT.

This chain joins TRBV6-5 and TRBJ2-4; 7 bases map to TRBD2. This CDR3 is built from 15 residues. CDR1 is MNHEY, CDR2 SVGAGI, per germline. V dropped 10 bases and J dropped 0; count of bases not matched to a gene: 9. The CDR3 loop is CATSPGGLAKNIQYF. The CDR3 nucleotides are TGTGCCACCTCCCCGGGAGGACTAGCCAAAAACATTCAGTACTTC.